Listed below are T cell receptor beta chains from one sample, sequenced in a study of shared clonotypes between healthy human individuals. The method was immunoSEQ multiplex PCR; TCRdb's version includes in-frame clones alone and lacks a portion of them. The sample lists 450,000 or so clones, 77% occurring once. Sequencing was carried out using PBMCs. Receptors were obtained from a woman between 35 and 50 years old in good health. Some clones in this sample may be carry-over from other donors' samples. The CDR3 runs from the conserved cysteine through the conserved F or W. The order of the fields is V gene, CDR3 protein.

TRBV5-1,CASSPRLDTQYF
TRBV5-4,CASSSQGSYSYNEQFF
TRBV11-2,CASSPDVNTEAFF
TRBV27,CASSMRGNSGNTIYF
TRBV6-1,CASKIYGGQNTEAFF
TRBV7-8,CASSQLAGGSTDTQYF
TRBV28,CASSSGPVAEQYF
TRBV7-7,CASSIGPPGSGANVLTF
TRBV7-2,CASRTTSGTVGELFF
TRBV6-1,CASRRVTRGFETQYF
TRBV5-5,CASSLAGVGQPQHF
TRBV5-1,CASSLETGTNEKLFF
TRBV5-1,CASSYHGTGANGELFF
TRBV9,CASSRAGEPNQPQHF
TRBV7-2,CASSRATGTARGYTF
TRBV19,CASTPAGQHANYGYTF
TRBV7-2,CASSLAPTGWETQYF
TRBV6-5,CASSYSASRMGNEQFF
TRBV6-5,CASSPPNRAEAFF
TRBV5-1,CASSLAADTQYF
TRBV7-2,CASSVGGGGNQPQHF
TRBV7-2,CASALVQGEIGNEQFF
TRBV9,CASSDRDRGLYQETQYF
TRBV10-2,CASSGGGYEQYF
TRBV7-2,CASSSWNEQFF
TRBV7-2,CASSTQGPNTGELFF
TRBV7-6,CASSLGRDSEAFF
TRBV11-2,CASSLPGGGGNEQFF
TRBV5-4,CASSFGGAPYNEQFF
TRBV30,CAWTPGQTWVGEAFF
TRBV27,CASSSKIRGTEAFF
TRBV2,CASTRGMNTEAFF
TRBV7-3,CASSPGLAGDGRFF
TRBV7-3,CASSLDTRGPRTEAFF
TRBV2,CASGSYNEQFF
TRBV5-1,CASSSAELYNEQFF
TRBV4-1,CASSHERLAGHEQYF
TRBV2,CASSETGNTIYF
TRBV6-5,CASSPQRGGRAFF